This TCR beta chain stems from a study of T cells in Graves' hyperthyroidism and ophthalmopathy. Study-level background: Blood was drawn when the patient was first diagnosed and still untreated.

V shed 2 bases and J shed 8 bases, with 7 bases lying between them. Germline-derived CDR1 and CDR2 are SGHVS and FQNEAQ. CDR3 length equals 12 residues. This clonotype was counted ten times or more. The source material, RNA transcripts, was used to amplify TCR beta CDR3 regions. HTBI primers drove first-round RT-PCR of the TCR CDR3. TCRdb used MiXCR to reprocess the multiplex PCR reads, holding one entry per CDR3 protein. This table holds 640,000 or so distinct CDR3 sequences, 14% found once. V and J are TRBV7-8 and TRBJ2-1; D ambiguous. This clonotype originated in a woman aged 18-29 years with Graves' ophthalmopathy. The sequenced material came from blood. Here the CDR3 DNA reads TGTGCCAGCAGCTTACTACTCGATGAGCAGTTCTTC. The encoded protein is CASSLLLDEQFF.